This T cell receptor beta chain was obtained from a study of shared clonotypes between healthy human individuals. Deep-level running was used for the assay. Using immunoSEQ multiplex PCR, the repertoire was profiled, and TCRdb retains in-frame clones only, with some absent. The repertoire has 400,000 to 600,000 clones, around 79% of them found once; the top ten carry over 10%. Trimming removed 6 bases from V and 2 bases from J; junction bases left unmatched: 8. The CDR3 is 15 residues long. Per the germline V gene, CDR1 is SGHKS and CDR2 is YYEKEE (reference sequence). This clone was counted at least ten times.

Material: PBMCs. The chain has TRBV5-5 and TRBJ1-5; TRBD1 aligns across 7 bases. The clonotype comes from a woman aged 40-49 years in good health. Some clones in this sample may be carry-over from other donors' samples. CDR3 loop: CASTLQGVGNQPQHF. The CDR3 DNA sequence: TGTGCCAGCACGCTCCAGGGGGTGGGCAATCAGCCCCAGCATTTT.